These 20 T cell receptor beta chains share one sample of origin, sequenced in a study of blood T cell repertoires in COVID-19. This table comes from immunoSEQ multiplex PCR, and its TCRdb copy is limited to in-frame clones, with some not included. The table has some 70,000 clones, about 92% seen once. The sequenced sample was peripheral blood. Receptors were obtained from a man aged 50 to 60 with COVID-19, enrolled during active disease.

The rearrangement uses TRBV5-5 and TRBJ1-1; D may be TRBD1 (6 bases). V lost 2 bases to trimming and J lost 1 base, with 15 bases between them. Germline V gives CDR1 SGHKS, CDR2 YYEKEE (reference sequence). This CDR3 has 16 amino acids. The CDR3 coding sequence is TGTGCCAGCAGCTTCCGAAGGGGGTTGGCGAACACTGAAGCTTTCTTT. Amino acid sequence: CASSFRRGLANTEAFF. The complete variable domain, with remaining parts taken from reference TRBV5-5 and TRBJ1-1, reads DAGVTQSPTHLIKTRGQQVTLRCSPISGHKSVSWYQQVLGQGPQFIFQYYEKEERGRGNFPDRFSARQFPNYSSELNVNALLLGDSALYLCASSFRRGLANTEAFFGQGTRLTVV.

The V and J genes are TRBV5-1 and TRBJ2-5, with TRBD1 matching 7 bases. The CDR3 is 14 residues long. Germline CDR1 is SGHRS and CDR2 is YFSETQ. The ends lost 4 bases at V and 0 bases at J; junction bases unmatched: 3. CDR3 sequence: CASSRDRDQETQYF. CDR3 nucleotide sequence: TGCGCCAGCAGCAGGGACAGAGACCAAGAGACCCAGTACTTC.

The CDR3 DNA reads TGTGCCAGCAGCTTAGGACACTACAGGGGCCTCTATGGCTACACCTTC. It translates to CASSLGHYRGLYGYTF. The chain uses TRBV7-2 and TRBJ1-2, with TRBD1 identical over 7 bases. The length of the CDR3 is 16 residues. V dropped 1 base and J dropped 4; count of bases not matched to a gene: 9. Germline CDR1 SGHTA, CDR2 FQGNSA.

This clone has a single count. The CDR3: CASSQDPGTAYGYTF. DNA of the CDR3: TGTGCCAGCAGCCAAGATCCAGGGACAGCCTATGGCTACACCTTC. The chain links TRBV4-2 to TRBJ1-2, with 7 bases aligning to TRBD1. In germline, CDR1 is LGHNA, CDR2 YNFKEQ. Trimming removed 0 bases from V and 4 bases from J; junction bases left unmatched: 5. The CDR3 totals 15 residues.

V usage is TRBV19 and J usage is TRBJ1-2; tentative D call: TRBD1 (6 bases). CDR1 is LNHDA, CDR2 SQIVND, per germline (reference sequence). The CDR3 is 13 amino acids. Trimming removed 7 bases from V and 4 bases from J, with 13 bases in between. CDR3 DNA: TGTGCCAGTAACCCCGGACAGATCTATGGCTACACCTTC. Its protein is CASNPGQIYGYTF.

CDR3 coding DNA: TGCGCCAGCAGCCTGACAGGTGGTGGGAGCTATGGCTACACCTTC. As protein: CASSLTGGGSYGYTF. V gene TRBV5-1 combines with J gene TRBJ1-2, with D tentatively TRBD1 (6 bases). With 4 bases removed from V and 4 bases from J, the gap between germline ends came to 17 bases. This CDR3 has 15 residues. CDR1 SGHRS and CDR2 YFSETQ come from the germline V gene.

The chain carries TRBV28 and TRBJ2-7; a possible D gene is TRBD1 (7 bases). This CDR3 region has 16 residues. Germline loops: CDR1 MDHEN, CDR2 SYDVKM. V gave up 7 bases and J gave up 2 bases, with 21 bases separating them. The CDR3 DNA sequence: TGTGCCAGCACCCCCGAAGGGGGGACAGATACCTACGAGCAGTACTTC. It specifies CASTPEGGTDTYEQYF.

The genes are TRBV2 and TRBJ1-1, with D possibly TRBD1 on 5 matching bases. This CDR3 spans 15 amino acids. The V gene lost 7 bases and the J gene lost 5 bases, with 20 bases spanning the gap. Germline loops: CDR1 SNHLY, CDR2 FYNNEI. CDR3 DNA: TGTGCCAGCATGGTCGGAACAGGAGGAGGGACTGAAGCTTTCTTT. It codes for CASMVGTGGGTEAFF.

This clone was seen a single time. The chain links TRBV27 to TRBJ2-7, with unresolved D. The V end was cut by 3 bases, the J end by 2 bases, with 11 bases between. CDR1 is MNHEY and CDR2 is SMNVEV in the germline V gene (reference sequence). The CDR3 extends over 14 amino acids. The CDR3 DNA is TGTGCCAGCAGTTTCACCGAACTCCCCTACGAGCAGTACTTC. As protein: CASSFTELPYEQYF.

This clone was counted only a few times. The chain combines TRBV4-3 with TRBJ1-1; perhaps TRBD1 as D (6 bases). CDR1 LGHNA and CDR2 YSLEER come from the germline V gene. The CDR3 spans 15 residues. V was clipped by 4 bases and J by 4 bases, with 16 bases between them. This CDR3 reads CASSPQVRGGTEAFF. The CDR3 DNA sequence: TGCGCCAGCAGCCCACAAGTACGAGGGGGCACTGAAGCTTTCTTT.

The V gene is TRBV5-1, the J gene TRBJ2-3; D might be TRBD1 (7 bases). The V end lost 6 bases, the J end lost 4 bases, and 18 bases lay between the germline ends. The germline gives CDR1 SGHRS, CDR2 YFSETQ. The CDR3 is made up of 15 amino acids. The CDR3 DNA is TGCGCCAGCACTTGGGACAGCGGGCCCTCAGATACGCAGTATTTT. This sequence encodes CASTWDSGPSDTQYF.

The rearrangement uses TRBV5-5 and TRBJ1-2; possible D gene TRBD1, 6 bases. CDR1 is SGHKS, CDR2 YYEKEE, per germline (reference sequence). Trimming removed 4 bases at V and 6 bases at J, with 13 bases between. The CDR3 loop spans 13 amino acids. Here the CDR3 DNA reads TGTGCCAGCAGCGTACAGGGTCACGATGGCTACACCTTC. Its translation: CASSVQGHDGYTF.

The J gene is TRBJ1-1, the V gene TRBV19, with 11 bases identical to TRBD1. The germline V gene has CDR1 LNHDA and CDR2 SQIVND (reference sequence). The CDR3 consists of 14 residues. Germline trimming cut 4 bases from V and 4 bases from J; bases unmatched to any gene: 2. The DNA of the CDR3 is TGTGCCAGTAGTAGGGACAGGGGGGGCACTGAAGCTTTCTTT. Its translation: CASSRDRGGTEAFF.

This rearrangement joins TRBV19 to TRBJ1-5; D uncertain. Germline loops: CDR1 LNHDA, CDR2 SQIVND (reference sequence). Between the trimmed V and J ends, which lost 4 bases and 6 bases, there was a span of 13 bases. The CDR3 consists of 14 residues. The DNA of the CDR3 is TGTGCCAGTAGTAGAGGGTATGACGGTCAGCCCCAGCATTTT. Protein product: CASSRGYDGQPQHF.

V and J are TRBV5-1 and TRBJ1-2, with D possibly TRBD1 on 5 matching bases. This CDR3 is 14 amino acids long. V lost 4 bases to trimming and J lost 6 bases, with 16 bases between them. Germline V gives CDR1 SGHRS, CDR2 YFSETQ. This CDR3 reads CASSRSGRVDGYTF. The CDR3 region has the DNA TGCGCCAGCAGCAGGAGTGGCAGGGTGGATGGCTACACCTTC.

The chain carries TRBV19 and TRBJ1-1, with 8 positions matching TRBD1. The CDR3 loop spans 14 amino acids. The V and J ends lost 3 bases and 2 bases, in that order; junction bases with no gene match: 2. Germline values: CDR1 LNHDA, CDR2 SQIVND (reference sequence). In nucleotides, the CDR3 is TGTGCCAGTAGTATTGGACAGGGAAACACTGAAGCTTTCTTT. Encoded protein: CASSIGQGNTEAFF.

The chain employs TRBV30 and TRBJ2-3; 10 bases fit TRBD1. Unmatched junction bases numbered 9, after V lost 2 bases and J lost 7 bases. The germline gives CDR1 GTSNPN, CDR2 SVGIG (reference sequence). The CDR3 is 15 residues long. CDR3 sequence: CAWSSGTGVLNTQYF. CDR3 coding DNA: TGTGCCTGGAGTTCCGGGACAGGGGTACTGAATACGCAGTATTTT.

The chain uses TRBV27 and TRBJ2-2; TRBD1 is a possible D gene (5 bases). Germline V gene sequence: CDR1 MNHEY, CDR2 SMNVEV (reference sequence). Trimming cost V 2 bases and J 1 base, with 8 bases left between them. This CDR3 region has 15 residues. The CDR3 spells CASSLQGLNTGELFF. The CDR3 DNA reads TGTGCCAGCAGTTTACAGGGTCTGAACACCGGGGAGCTGTTTTTT.

The genes are TRBV7-9 and TRBJ1-5; tentative D call: TRBD1 (6 bases). The CDR3 covers 13 residues. Trimming shortened V by 5 bases and J by 7 bases, and 12 bases separated the two germline ends. Per the germline V gene, CDR1 is SEHNR and CDR2 is FQNEAQ (reference sequence). The DNA for the CDR3 is TGTGCCAGCAGCAGGACAGAAAAACAGCCCCAGCATTTT. Residues: CASSRTEKQPQHF.

V usage is TRBV27 and J usage is TRBJ2-2; 14 positions agree with TRBD2. The CDR3 runs 20 residues. Germline V gene data show CDR1 as MNHEY and CDR2 as SMNVEV (reference sequence). J gave up 7 bases and V 0 bases, and 13 bases lay outside the gene matches. CDR3 sequence (DNA): TGTGCCAGCAGTTTATCGGGACACCCGACTAGCGGGAGGGCTGTCGGGGAGCTGTTTTTT. It yields the protein CASSLSGHPTSGRAVGELFF.